This TCR beta chain is from a study of cytomegalovirus exposure and HLA in healthy donors. Primers for the PCR totalled 60 Vbeta and 13 Jbeta. Sequencing used immunoSEQ multiplex PCR; TCRdb keeps in-frame clones, though not all of them. The sample has under 300,000 clones, 70% to 90% seen once. Details on this clone: The antigen remains unidentified.

Overall study findings and caveats: TCR beta chains numbering 150 to 200 were designated cytomegalovirus-associated. The classifier reportedly diagnosed cytomegalovirus status with high sensitivity and specificity. Fewer N-insertions (relative to the approximately 670-donor mean) were reportedly seen in an Asian-associated ancestry cluster in a later analysis.

The ends were cut back, 0 bases at V and 8 bases at J, with 17 bases in the middle. The germline V gene has CDR1 SGHRS and CDR2 YFSETQ. There are 15 residues in the CDR3. Sequencing input: PBMCs. The sequence was collected from a woman aged 55-69 years in good health and CMV-seropositive. The rearrangement uses TRBV5-1 and TRBJ1-2, with D possibly being TRBD1 (6 bases). CDR3 nucleotides: TGCGCCAGCAGCTTGGATGGCGGGGGCGCGGGCGGCTACACCTTC. As protein: CASSLDGGGAGGYTF. Drawing the rest from reference TRBV5-1 and TRBJ1-2, the complete variable domain is KAGVTQTPRYLIKTRGQQVTLSCSPISGHRSVSWYQQTPGQGLQFLFEYFSETQRNKGNFPGRFSGRQFSNSRSEMNVSTLELGDSALYLCASSLDGGGAGGYTFGSGTRLTVV.